This T cell receptor beta chain derives from a study of blood T cell repertoires in COVID-19. The CDR3 contains 15 residues. Germline V lookup: CDR1 LNHDA, CDR2 SQIVND (reference sequence). Trimming shortened V by 7 bases and J by 1 base, and 14 bases separated the two germline ends. Generated by immunoSEQ multiplex PCR, the TCRdb table keeps only in-frame clones and is missing some. The table has about 190,000 clones, around 80% seen once. The material sequenced was peripheral blood. The receptor's source is a man aged 55 to 70 with acute or convalescent COVID-19. This chain links TRBV19 with TRBJ1-5; D is possibly TRBD1 (5 bases). The CDR3 loop reads CASIPVGGSNQPQHF. CDR3 bases: TGTGCCAGTATCCCAGTTGGGGGGAGCAATCAGCCCCAGCATTTT.